The 19 T cell receptor beta chains in this list originate from one sample, sequenced in a study of T cells in Graves' hyperthyroidism and ophthalmopathy. RNA transcripts provided the source from which TCR beta CDR3 regions were amplified. Researchers ran a first-round RT-PCR on the TCR CDR3 using the HTBI primer set. TCRdb re-derived calls from the multiplex PCR reads in MiXCR, one entry per CDR3 protein. This table holds around 400,000 distinct CDR3 sequences, less than 20% found once. The sequenced sample was blood. The receptors shown here come from a woman aged 18-30 years with Graves' hyperthyroidism that later progressed to Graves' ophthalmopathy.

The chain uses TRBV6-1 and TRBJ1-5; TRBD1 aligns across 7 bases. After removal of 5 bases from V and 3 bases from J, the junction contained 7 bases not matched to a gene. The CDR3 has 15 residues. The germline V gene has CDR1 MNHNS and CDR2 SASEGT. The CDR3: CASSPDRDLNQPQHF. In nucleotides, the CDR3 is TGTGCCAGCAGTCCTGACAGGGACCTCAATCAGCCCCAGCATTTT.

The rearrangement links TRBV13 to TRBJ1-4; the D is unclear. Trimming removed 0 bases at V and 3 bases at J, with 2 bases between. This CDR3 is built from 13 residues. Looked up from germline, CDR1 is PRHDT and CDR2 is FYEKMQ (reference sequence). CDR3 bases: TGTGCCAGCAGCTTAGGAGCTAATGAAAAACTGTTTTTT. It specifies CASSLGANEKLFF.

Many counts were recorded for this clonotype. The V gene is TRBV3-1, the J gene TRBJ1-1; D call uncertain. The ends were cut back, 4 bases at V and 1 base at J, with 7 bases in the middle. CDR1 is LGHDT, CDR2 YNNKEL, per germline (reference sequence). This CDR3 comprises 13 residues. The CDR3 nucleotides read TGTGCCAGCAGCCGGCAGAAGAACACTGAAGCTTTCTTT. Amino acid sequence: CASSRQKNTEAFF. Full variable domain (outside the CDR3, taken from reference TRBV3-1 and TRBJ1-1): DTAVSQTPKYLVTQMGNDKSIKCEQNLGHDTMYWYKQDSKKFLKIMFSYNNKELIINETVPNRFSPKSPDKAHLNLHINSLELGDSAVYFCASSRQKNTEAFFGQGTRLTVV.

This clonotype has at least ten counts. The chain couples TRBV6-5 to TRBJ1-5; unclear D gene. The length of the CDR3 is 15 residues. The germline gives CDR1 MNHEY, CDR2 SVGAGI. The V end lost 0 bases, the J end lost 6 bases, and 12 bases lay between the germline ends. CDR3 region: CASSYSPGSGQPQHF. Here the CDR3 DNA reads TGTGCCAGCAGTTACTCCCCCGGTTCGGGTCAGCCCCAGCATTTT.

This clonotype showed up just a few times. The rearrangement links TRBV28 to TRBJ1-2; D possibly corresponds to TRBD1 (6 bases). The CDR3 sequence is 15 residues long. Germline CDR1 is MDHEN and CDR2 is SYDVKM. V was pared by 3 bases and J by 2 bases, with 13 bases between. CDR3 residues: CASSLHREPNYGYTF. Written as DNA, the CDR3 is TGTGCCAGCAGTTTGCACAGGGAACCCAACTATGGCTACACCTTC.

This clonotype appeared many times. J is TRBJ2-5 and V is TRBV7-2, with 7 positions matching TRBD2. This CDR3 has 16 amino acids. From germline, CDR1 is SGHTA and CDR2 FQGNSA. Trimming removed 1 base from V and 4 bases from J; junction bases left unmatched: 9. The CDR3 region is CASSLGVAGVGETQYF. CDR3 sequence (DNA): TGTGCCAGCAGCTTAGGCGTTGCGGGAGTAGGAGAGACCCAGTACTTC.

This clonotype appeared many times. J is TRBJ2-1 and V is TRBV2; D is undetermined. CDR3 length: 13 amino acids. CDR1 SNHLY and CDR2 FYNNEI come from the germline V gene. The CDR3 DNA sequence: TGTGGGGCCGGCGGAAGCTCCTACAATGAGCAGTTCTTC. Its protein is CGAGGSSYNEQFF.

This clonotype was found a few times. V usage is TRBV28 and J usage is TRBJ2-1, with a possible D match to TRBD1 (6 bases). CDR3 length: 12 amino acids. Germline V gives CDR1 MDHEN, CDR2 SYDVKM. V was trimmed by 7 bases and J by 12 bases, leaving 16 bases between them. The CDR3 nucleotides are TGTGCCAGCAATCCAGGACAGCCTAGGCAGTTCTTC. Amino acid sequence: CASNPGQPRQFF.

In the case of this clonotype: It may be a read error: a sequence one base away is much more abundant. The V gene is TRBV2, the J gene TRBJ1-2; D is undetermined. The CDR3 spans 17 residues. Germline V gives CDR1 SNHLY, CDR2 FYNNEI. CDR3 in DNA: TGTGTCAGCAGTGAGGGCGAGTGGCCCCTTTCTAACTATGGCTACACCTTC. Encoded protein: CVSSEGEWPLSNYGYTF.

This clonotype was seen many times. The chain has TRBV28 and TRBJ1-4; D not certain. CDR3 length: 14 residues. V lost 3 bases to trimming and J lost 4 bases, with 9 bases between them. Germline loops: CDR1 MDHEN, CDR2 SYDVKM. In DNA form, the CDR3 reads TGTGCCAGCAGTTTGGGTGCTGGTAATGAAAAACTGTTTTTT. Amino acid sequence: CASSLGAGNEKLFF.

The sample holds one count of this clonotype. The chain employs TRBV24-1 and TRBJ2-2; D gene unclear. Per the germline V gene, CDR1 is KGHDR and CDR2 is SFDVKD. Trimming removed 7 bases at V and 0 bases at J, with 14 bases between. This CDR3 comprises 16 residues. The CDR3 sequence is CATSVPGPPNTGELFF. CDR3 DNA: TGTGCCACCAGCGTACCGGGCCCCCCGAACACCGGGGAGCTGTTTTTT.

The rearrangement links TRBV19 to TRBJ2-1; D remains ambiguous. V was cut by 4 bases and J by 1 base, with 11 bases left in between. Germline V gives CDR1 LNHDA, CDR2 SQIVND (reference sequence). The CDR3 extends over 15 amino acids. The CDR3 bases are TGTGCCAGTAGTAAAGATAAAGGGTCCTACAATGAGCAGTTCTTC. Translating it yields CASSKDKGSYNEQFF. Looking up the rest from reference TRBV19 and TRBJ2-1 gives the full variable domain: DGGITQSPKYLFRKEGQNVTLSCEQNLNHDAMYWYRQDPGQGLRLIYYSQIVNDFQKGDIAEGYSVSREKKESFPLTVTSAQKNPTAFYLCASSKDKGSYNEQFFGPGTRLTVL.

This clonotype was picked up many times. The J gene is TRBJ1-6, the V gene TRBV2; a weak D match, TRBD1 (6 bases). This CDR3 has 13 residues. CDR1 is SNHLY, CDR2 FYNNEI, per germline. V was trimmed by 9 bases and J by 7 bases, leaving 13 bases between them. The CDR3 DNA reads TGTGCCAGTGGACGGGGGGCGAATTCACCCCTCCACTTT. It codes for CASGRGANSPLHF. Full variable domain (remainder filled in from reference TRBV2 and TRBJ1-6): EPEVTQTPSHQVTQMGQEVILRCVPISNHLYFYWYRQILGQKVEFLVSFYNNEISEKSEIFDDQFSVERPDGSNFTLKIRSTKLEDSAMYFCASGRGANSPLHFGNGTRLTVT.

This clonotype showed up many times. This chain links TRBV27 with TRBJ2-7, with TRBD2 identical over 7 bases. In germline, CDR1 is MNHEY, CDR2 SMNVEV (reference sequence). J lost 3 bases, V lost 0 bases, and 5 bases had no gene match. The CDR3 sequence is 15 residues long. In DNA form, the CDR3 reads TGTGCCAGCAGTTTATCGATCGGGGGGATCTACGAGCAGTACTTC. Amino acid sequence: CASSLSIGGIYEQYF.

The CDR3 here is CASSRGSRRYNEQFF. The CDR3 region has the DNA TGTGCCAGTAGTAGGGGCTCCCGCAGATACAATGAGCAGTTCTTC. The chain couples TRBV19 to TRBJ2-1; tentatively, D is TRBD1 (5 bases). Germline V lookup: CDR1 LNHDA, CDR2 SQIVND (reference sequence). The ends were cut back, 4 bases at V and 4 bases at J, with 14 bases in the middle. This CDR3 has 15 residues.

J is TRBJ1-4 and V is TRBV15; 8 bases agree with TRBD1. Germline V gene data show CDR1 as LNHNV and CDR2 as YYDKDF (reference sequence). After removal of 2 bases from V and 5 bases from J, the junction contained 7 bases not matched to a gene. This CDR3 has 16 amino acids. The CDR3 DNA is TGTGCCACCAGCAGAACCACAGGGGGACCCAATGAAAAACTGTTTTTT. It yields the protein CATSRTTGGPNEKLFF.

The chain links TRBV5-1 to TRBJ2-1; D is possibly TRBD2 (5 bases). Trimming removed 0 bases at V and 9 bases at J, with 16 bases between. CDR1 is SGHRS, CDR2 YFSETQ, per germline. The CDR3 is made up of 15 amino acids. CDR3 DNA sequence: TGCGCCAGCAGCTTGGCCCAGCGGCTGGCTGTTGAGCAGTTCTTC. Protein sequence: CASSLAQRLAVEQFF.

This clonotype was observed at least ten times. V is TRBV20-1 and J is TRBJ1-4, with D possibly being TRBD1 (6 bases). CDR3 length: 12 amino acids. Trimming stripped 5 bases from V and 7 bases from J, with 11 bases between. CDR1 is DFQATT, CDR2 SNEGSKA, per germline (reference sequence). The CDR3 DNA reads as TGCAGTGCTGGGACAACAGGTGAAAAACTGTTTTTT. It codes for CSAGTTGEKLFF.

This clonotype was detected ten times or more. This chain joins TRBV12-3 or TRBV12-4 and TRBJ2-1; TRBD1 aligns across 11 bases. This CDR3 region has 15 residues. The J segment lost 3 bases and the V segment lost 5 bases, leaving 3 bases of the junction unmatched. CDR3 sequence reads: CASSTGTGGYNEQFF. The CDR3 nucleotides read TGTGCCAGCAGTACCGGGACAGGGGGCTACAATGAGCAGTTCTTC.